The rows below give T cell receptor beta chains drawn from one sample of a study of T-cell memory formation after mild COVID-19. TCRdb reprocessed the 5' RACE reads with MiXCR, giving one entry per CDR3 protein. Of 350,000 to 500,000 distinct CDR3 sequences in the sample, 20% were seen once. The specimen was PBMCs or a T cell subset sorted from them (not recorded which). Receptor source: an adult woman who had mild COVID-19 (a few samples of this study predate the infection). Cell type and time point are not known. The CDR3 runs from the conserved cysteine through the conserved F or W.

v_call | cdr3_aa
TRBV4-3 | CASSPEPGTGGRDTQYF
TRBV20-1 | CSARKETQYF
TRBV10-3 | CAISPGLAEKTDTQYF
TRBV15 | CATSSTPGLTSETQYF
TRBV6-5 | CASSSFGTASFGYTF
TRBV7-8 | CASSRDRGGEQYF
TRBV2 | CASSPRGEPSYNEQFF
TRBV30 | CAWISWRADTQYF
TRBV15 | CATSRPPGQIFANTDTQYF
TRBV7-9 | CASSLELAGHHYF
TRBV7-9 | CASSASGTAYGYTF
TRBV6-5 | CASKLREGEFF
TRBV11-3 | CASSLDPVGGYGYTF
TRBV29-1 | CSVPSVSAGSYEQYF
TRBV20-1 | CSALAGTYNEQFF
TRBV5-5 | CASSRAGEQPQHF
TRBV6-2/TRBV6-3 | CASSYSNRWQFETDYNQPQHF
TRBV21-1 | CASSPRLQTYEQYF
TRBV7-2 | CASGTLLSNTGELFF
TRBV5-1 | CASSIQRAGVEQYF
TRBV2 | CASSPDRGFYEQYF
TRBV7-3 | CASSFRPGLGGNEQFF
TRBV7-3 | CASSRADRVNTGELFF
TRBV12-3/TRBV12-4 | CASSYPGLASGYTF
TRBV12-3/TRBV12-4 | CASSTTGRGYGYTF
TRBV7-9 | CASSLALVGASDGYTF
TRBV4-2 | CASSQGGEGVEQYF